The present TCR beta chain was sequenced within a study of technical replicates of blood from several donors. The CDR3 extends over 14 amino acids. The germline V gene has CDR1 KGHSH and CDR2 LQKENI. The junction had 4 bases not matched to a gene; V was cut back by 3 bases and J by 3 bases. The method was immunoSEQ multiplex PCR; TCRdb's version includes in-frame clones alone and lacks a portion of them. The sample carries about 64,000 clones, approximately 86% recorded once. The clonotype originates from a human donor in good health. Some clones in this sample may be carry-over from other donors' samples. The chain is built from TRBV18 and TRBJ2-7; 8 bases are shared with TRBD1. What was sequenced was PBMCs. The CDR3 sequence is CASSPDRVVYEQYF. CDR3 DNA: TGTGCCAGCTCACCGGACAGGGTGGTCTACGAGCAGTACTTC.